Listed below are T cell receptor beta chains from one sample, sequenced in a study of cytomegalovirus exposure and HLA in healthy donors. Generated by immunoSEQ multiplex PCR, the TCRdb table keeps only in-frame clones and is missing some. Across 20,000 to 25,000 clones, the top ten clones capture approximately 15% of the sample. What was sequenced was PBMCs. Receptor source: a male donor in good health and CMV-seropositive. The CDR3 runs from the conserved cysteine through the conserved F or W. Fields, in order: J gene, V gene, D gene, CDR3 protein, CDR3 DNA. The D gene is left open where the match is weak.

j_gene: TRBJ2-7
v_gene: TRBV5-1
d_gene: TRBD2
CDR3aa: CASSPQSGGAYEQYF
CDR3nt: TGCGCCAGCAGCCCGCAGAGCGGGGGGGCCTACGAGCAGTACTTC

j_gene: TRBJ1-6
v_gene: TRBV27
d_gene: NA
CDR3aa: CASGSFSGENNSPLHF
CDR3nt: TGTGCCAGCGGGTCCTTCTCAGGGGAAAACAATTCACCCCTCCACTTT

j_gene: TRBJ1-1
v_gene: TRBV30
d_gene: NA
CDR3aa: CAWSVLRDTEAFF
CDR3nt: TGTGCCTGGAGTGTACTACGGGACACTGAAGCTTTCTTT

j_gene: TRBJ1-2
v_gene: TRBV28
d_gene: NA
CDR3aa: CASSADSAPYGYTF
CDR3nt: TGTGCCAGCAGTGCGGACAGCGCTCCCTATGGCTACACCTTC

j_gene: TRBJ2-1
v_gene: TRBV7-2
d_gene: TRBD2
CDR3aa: CASSMMGLAGNEQFF
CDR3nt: TGTGCCAGCAGCATGATGGGACTAGCTGGTAATGAGCAGTTCTTC

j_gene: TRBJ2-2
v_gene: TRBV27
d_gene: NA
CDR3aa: CASSHALGTGELFF
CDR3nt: TGTGCCAGCAGTCACGCCCTAGGAACCGGGGAGCTGTTTTTT

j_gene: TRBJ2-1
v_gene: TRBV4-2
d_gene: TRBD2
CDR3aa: CASRVSGRAYEQFF
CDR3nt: TGTGCCAGCAGAGTCAGCGGGAGGGCGTATGAGCAGTTCTTC

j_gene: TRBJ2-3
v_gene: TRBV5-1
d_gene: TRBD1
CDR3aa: CASSRDSISADTQYF
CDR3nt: TGCGCCAGCAGCCGGGACAGCATTAGCGCAGATACGCAGTATTTT

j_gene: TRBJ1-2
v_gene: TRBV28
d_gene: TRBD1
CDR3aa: CASSLDRIHSYGYTF
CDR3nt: TGTGCCAGCAGTTTGGACAGGATACACTCTTATGGCTACACCTTC

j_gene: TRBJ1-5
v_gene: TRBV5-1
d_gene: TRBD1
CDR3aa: CASSPGQGVDQPQHF
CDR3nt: TGCGCCAGCAGCCCTGGACAGGGAGTCGATCAGCCCCAGCATTTT

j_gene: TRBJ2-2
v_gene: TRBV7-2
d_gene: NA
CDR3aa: CASSSPGQNTGELFF
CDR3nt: TGTGCCAGCAGCTCCCCGGGACAGAACACCGGGGAGCTGTTTTTT

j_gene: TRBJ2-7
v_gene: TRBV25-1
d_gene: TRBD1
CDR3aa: CASSETGTVREQYF
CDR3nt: TGTGCCAGCAGTGAAACCGGGACAGTACGTGAGCAGTACTTC

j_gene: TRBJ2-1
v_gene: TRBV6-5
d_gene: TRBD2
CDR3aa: CASSFGGLAYNEQFF
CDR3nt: TGTGCCAGCAGTTTTGGGGGACTAGCGTACAATGAGCAGTTCTTC

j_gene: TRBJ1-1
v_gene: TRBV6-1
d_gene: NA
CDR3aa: CASSEGAFGRVNTEAFF
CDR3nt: TGTGCCAGCAGTGAAGGGGCTTTCGGGCGGGTGAACACTGAAGCTTTCTTT

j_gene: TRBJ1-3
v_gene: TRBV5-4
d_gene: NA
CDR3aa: CASSLGQPRSGNTIYF
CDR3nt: TGTGCCAGCAGCCTCGGACAGCCGCGCTCTGGAAACACCATATATTTT

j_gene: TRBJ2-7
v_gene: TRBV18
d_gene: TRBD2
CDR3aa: CASSPTTGTSGSGEQYF
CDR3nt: TGTGCCAGCTCACCCACGACAGGAACTAGCGGGAGTGGAGAGCAGTACTTC

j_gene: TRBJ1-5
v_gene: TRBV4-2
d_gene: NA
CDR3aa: CASSQIGGDQPQHF
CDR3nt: TGTGCCAGCAGCCAAATCGGCGGTGATCAGCCCCAGCATTTT

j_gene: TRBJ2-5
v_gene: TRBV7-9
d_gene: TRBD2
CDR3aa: CASSTETSGGRETQYF
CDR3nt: TGTGCCAGCAGCACCGAGACTAGCGGGGGGCGGGAGACCCAGTACTTC

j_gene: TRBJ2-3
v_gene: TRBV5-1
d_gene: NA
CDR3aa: CASSEPGPTDTQYF
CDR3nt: TGCGCCAGCAGCGAACCGGGTCCTACAGATACGCAGTATTTT

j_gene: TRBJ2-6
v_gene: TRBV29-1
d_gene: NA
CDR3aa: CSVTRGDGANVLTF
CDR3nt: TGCAGCGTGACCAGGGGTGACGGGGCCAACGTCCTGACTTTC

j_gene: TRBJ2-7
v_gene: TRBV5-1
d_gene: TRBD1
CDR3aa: CASSLGGGTGVPYEQYF
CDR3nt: TGCGCCAGCAGCTTGGGGGGCGGGACAGGGGTTCCCTACGAGCAGTACTTC

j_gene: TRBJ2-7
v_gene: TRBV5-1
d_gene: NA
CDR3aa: CASTRQGTYEQYF
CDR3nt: TGCGCCAGCACCCGGCAGGGGACCTACGAGCAGTACTTC

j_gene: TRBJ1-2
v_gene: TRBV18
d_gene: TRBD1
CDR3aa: CASSLSTGLDGYTF
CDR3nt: TGTGCCAGCTCACTATCGACAGGGTTGGATGGCTACACCTTC

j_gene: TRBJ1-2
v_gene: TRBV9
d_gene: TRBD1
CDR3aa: CASSEGKGTGDDYGYTF
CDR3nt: TGTGCCAGCAGCGAGGGAAAGGGGACAGGGGATGACTATGGCTACACCTTC

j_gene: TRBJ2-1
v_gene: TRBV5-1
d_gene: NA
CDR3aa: CASSPEVWNEQFF
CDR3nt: TGCGCCAGCAGCCCCGAGGTTTGGAATGAGCAGTTCTTC

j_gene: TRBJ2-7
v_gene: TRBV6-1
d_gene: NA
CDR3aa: CASSEVLGGYEQYF
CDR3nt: TGTGCCAGCAGTGAAGTCCTGGGGGGCTACGAGCAGTACTTC

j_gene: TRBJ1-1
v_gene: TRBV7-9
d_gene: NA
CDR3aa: CAIGGGTEAFF
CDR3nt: TGTGCCATCGGGGGTGGGACTGAAGCTTTCTTT

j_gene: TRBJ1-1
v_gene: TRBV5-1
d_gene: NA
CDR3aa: CASSFHRINTEAFF
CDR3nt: TGCGCCAGCAGCTTCCACAGAATAAACACTGAAGCTTTCTTT

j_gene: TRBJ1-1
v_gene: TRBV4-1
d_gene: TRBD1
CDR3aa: CASSHSGQGVTEAFF
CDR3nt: TGCGCCAGCAGCCACTCCGGACAGGGGGTAACTGAAGCTTTCTTT

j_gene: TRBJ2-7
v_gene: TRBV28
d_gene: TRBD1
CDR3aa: CASSWTGKGYEQYF
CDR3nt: TGTGCCAGCAGCTGGACAGGGAAAGGCTACGAGCAGTACTTC

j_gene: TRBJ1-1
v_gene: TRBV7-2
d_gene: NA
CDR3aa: CASSLVGMAGQVGTEAFF
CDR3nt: TGTGCCAGCAGCTTAGTTGGGATGGCAGGACAAGTCGGCACTGAAGCTTTCTTT

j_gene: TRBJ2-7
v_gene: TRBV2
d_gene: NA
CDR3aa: CASSERQGSYEQYF
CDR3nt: TGTGCCAGCAGTGAAAGGCAGGGGTCCTACGAGCAGTACTTC

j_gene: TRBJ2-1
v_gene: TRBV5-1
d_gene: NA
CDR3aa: CASSGSGSSDNEQFF
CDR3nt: TGCGCCAGCAGTGGATCCGGGAGCTCCGACAATGAGCAGTTCTTC

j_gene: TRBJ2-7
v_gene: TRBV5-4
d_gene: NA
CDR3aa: CASAEGALGEQYF
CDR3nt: TGTGCCAGCGCTGAAGGGGCGCTGGGGGAGCAGTACTTC

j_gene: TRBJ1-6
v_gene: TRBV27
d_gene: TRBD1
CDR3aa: CASSDRDRGNSPLHF
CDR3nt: TGTGCCAGCAGTGACCGGGACAGGGGGAATTCACCCCTCCACTTT

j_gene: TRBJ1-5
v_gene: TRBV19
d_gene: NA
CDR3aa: CASSVWGSSNQPQHF
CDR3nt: TGTGCCAGTAGTGTCTGGGGCTCCAGCAATCAGCCCCAGCATTTT

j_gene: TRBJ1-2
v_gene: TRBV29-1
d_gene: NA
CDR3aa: CSVDAAGDKANYGYTF
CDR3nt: TGCAGCGTTGACGCAGCTGGGGACAAAGCTAACTATGGCTACACCTTC

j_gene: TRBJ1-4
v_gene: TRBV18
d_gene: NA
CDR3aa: CASSSTGTGEEKLFF
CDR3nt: TGTGCCAGCTCCTCCACAGGGACCGGGGAAGAAAAACTGTTTTTT

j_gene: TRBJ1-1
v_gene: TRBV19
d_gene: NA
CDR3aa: CASSYTGTNTEAFF
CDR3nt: TGTGCCAGTAGTTACACAGGGACGAACACTGAAGCTTTCTTT

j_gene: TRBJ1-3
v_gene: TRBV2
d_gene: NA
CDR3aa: CASGGSSGNTIYF
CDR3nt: TGTGCCAGCGGGGGCTCCTCTGGAAACACCATATATTTT

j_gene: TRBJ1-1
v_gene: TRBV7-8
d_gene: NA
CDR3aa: CASTRRRGTEAFF
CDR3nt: TGTGCCAGCACCCGACGACGGGGTACTGAAGCTTTCTTT

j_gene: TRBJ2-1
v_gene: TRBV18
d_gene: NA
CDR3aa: CASSPSDRYNEQFF
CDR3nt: TGTGCCAGCTCACCCTCGGACAGATACAATGAGCAGTTCTTC

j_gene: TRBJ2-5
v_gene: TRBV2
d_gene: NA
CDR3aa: CASSEKNIAETQYF
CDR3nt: TGTGCCAGCAGTGAAAAAAACATCGCAGAGACCCAGTACTTC

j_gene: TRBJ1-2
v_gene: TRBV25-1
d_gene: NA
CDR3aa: CASAAGSRYGYTF
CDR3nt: TGTGCCAGCGCTGCGGGGTCGCGATATGGCTACACCTTC

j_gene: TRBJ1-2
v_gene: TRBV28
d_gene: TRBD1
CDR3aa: CASRRKTGIYGYTF
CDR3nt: TGTGCCAGCAGGAGAAAGACAGGGATCTATGGCTACACCTTC

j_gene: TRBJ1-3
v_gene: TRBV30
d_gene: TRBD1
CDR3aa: CAWSAGGSFGYF
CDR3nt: TGTGCCTGGAGTGCAGGGGGCAGTTTTGGATATTTT

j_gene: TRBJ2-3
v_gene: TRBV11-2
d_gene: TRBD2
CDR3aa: CASSFWGREGDTQYF
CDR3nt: TGTGCCAGCAGCTTTTGGGGGAGGGAAGGAGATACGCAGTATTTT

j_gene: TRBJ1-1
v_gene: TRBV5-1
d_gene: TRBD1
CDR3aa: CASTWTGNTEAFF
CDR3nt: TGCGCCAGCACATGGACAGGGAACACTGAAGCTTTCTTT

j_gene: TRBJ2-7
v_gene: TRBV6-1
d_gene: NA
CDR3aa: CASSHDSESVAGICF
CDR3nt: TGTGCCAGCAGCCACGACTCGGAAAGCGTCGCAGGGATTTGCTTC

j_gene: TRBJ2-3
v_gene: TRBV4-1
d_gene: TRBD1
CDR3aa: CASSPSLGGQGTDTQYF
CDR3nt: TGCGCCAGCAGCCCAAGCTTGGGGGGACAGGGAACAGATACGCAGTATTTT

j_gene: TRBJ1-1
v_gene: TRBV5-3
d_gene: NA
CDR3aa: CARSLLEMNTEAFF
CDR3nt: TGTGCCAGAAGCTTGTTGGAGATGAACACTGAAGCTTTCTTT

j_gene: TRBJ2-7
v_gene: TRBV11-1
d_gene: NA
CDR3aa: CASSWYRSSSSYEQYF
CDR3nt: TGTGCCAGCAGCTGGTACAGGTCCTCAAGCTCCTACGAGCAGTACTTC